Below, 28 T cell receptor beta chains from the same sample are listed, as sequenced in a study of cytomegalovirus exposure and HLA in healthy donors. Both 60 Vbeta primers and 13 Jbeta primers went into the PCR. Clones were sequenced by immunoSEQ multiplex PCR, and TCRdb holds only the in-frame ones, with some missing. The sample shows roughly 200,000 clones, 75% to 90% of them seen only once. The sample comprised PBMCs. The receptor set was obtained from a man aged 25-40 years in good health and CMV-seronegative.

This sequence joins TRBV25-1 and TRBJ2-1; 7 bases fit TRBD1. The J segment lost 8 bases and the V segment lost 8 bases, leaving 15 bases of the junction unmatched. The CDR3 totals 15 residues. Germline V CDR1 and CDR2: MGHDK, SYGVNS. The CDR3 reads CASGNLGQVRHEQFF. The CDR3 bases are TGTGCCAGCGGGAACTTAGGACAGGTACGGCATGAGCAGTTCTTC.

This chain connects TRBV7-9 to TRBJ1-2; TRBD1 matches 9 bases. V lost 0 bases, J lost 5 bases, and 4 bases stayed unmatched. The germline CDR1 and CDR2 sequences are SEHNR and FQNEAQ (reference sequence). The CDR3 is 15 residues long. The CDR3 loop reads CASSLAGQGMYGYTF. CDR3 sequence (DNA): TGTGCCAGCAGCTTAGCTGGACAGGGGATGTATGGCTACACCTTC.

The chain recombines TRBV5-1 with TRBJ2-7, with D perhaps TRBD1 (6 bases). CDR1 and CDR2 (germline): SGHRS, YFSETQ. The CDR3 contains 14 residues. V was cut by 4 bases and J by 0 bases, with 11 bases left in between. CDR3 in amino acids: CASSGRDNSYEQYF. The CDR3 DNA is TGCGCCAGCAGCGGCCGGGACAACTCCTACGAGCAGTACTTC.

This chain links TRBV12-5 with TRBJ2-2; 7 positions match TRBD1. The CDR3 totals 15 residues. The V segment lost 3 bases and the J segment 3 bases; nucleotides outside the gene matches: 4. From germline, CDR1 is LGHNT and CDR2 FRNRAP. Written as DNA, the CDR3 is TGTGCTAGTGGTTTAGGCCAGGGGGACACCGGGGAGCTGTTTTTT. Its translation: CASGLGQGDTGELFF.

The gene calls are TRBV7-8 and TRBJ2-2; 7 bases agree with TRBD2. The CDR3 sequence is 15 residues long. Unmatched junction bases numbered 7, after V lost 5 bases and J lost 4 bases. The germline CDR1 and CDR2 sequences are SGHVS and FQNEAQ. In DNA form, the CDR3 reads TGTGCCAGCAGCCCCCCAGCTAGCGGCACCGGGGAGCTGTTTTTT. Its protein is CASSPPASGTGELFF.

The rearrangement uses TRBV28 and TRBJ1-3, with D perhaps matching TRBD1 (6 bases). Germline CDR1 MDHEN, CDR2 SYDVKM. The V end was cut by 8 bases, the J end by 1 base, with 15 bases between. CDR3 length: 15 residues. CDR3: CASQTLGGSGNTIYF. The DNA for the CDR3 is TGTGCCAGCCAAACCTTAGGGGGATCTGGAAACACCATATATTTT.

The V and J genes are TRBV10-3 and TRBJ1-5; perhaps TRBD1 as D (5 bases). Germline lookup yields CDR1 ENHRY and CDR2 SYGVKD. The V end was cut by 4 bases, the J end by 3 bases, with 10 bases between. The CDR3 has 14 amino acids. The CDR3 protein is CAISVGGYNQPQHF. In DNA form, the CDR3 reads TGTGCCATCAGTGTCGGGGGTTACAATCAGCCCCAGCATTTT.

The V gene is TRBV11-2, the J gene TRBJ2-7; D might be TRBD1 (6 bases). Germline lookup yields CDR1 SGHAT and CDR2 FQNNGV. With 5 bases removed from V and 5 bases from J, the gap between germline ends came to 19 bases. The CDR3 runs to 15 residues. In nucleotides, the CDR3 is TGTGCCAGCAGCCCAAGGGGGAATCTGCGCGACGAGCAGTACTTC. Translation gives CASSPRGNLRDEQYF.

The rearrangement uses TRBV18 and TRBJ1-4; D is uncertain. V gave up 3 bases and J gave up 7 bases, with 6 bases separating them. Germline CDR1 and CDR2: KGHSH and LQKENI. The CDR3 runs 12 residues. CDR3 protein: CASSPALEKLFF. The DNA of the CDR3 is TGTGCCAGCTCACCGGCCCTTGAAAAACTGTTTTTT.

This chain joins TRBV28 and TRBJ2-5; possible D gene TRBD2, 6 bases. This CDR3 comprises 16 residues. CDR1 and CDR2 (germline): MDHEN, SYDVKM. The germline V and J ends were trimmed by 3 bases and 1 base, with 15 bases remaining between them. CDR3 protein: CASSLGLAAFQETQYF. CDR3 DNA sequence: TGTGCCAGCAGTTTGGGATTAGCGGCCTTCCAAGAGACCCAGTACTTC.

This clone was seen just once. This chain joins TRBV2 and TRBJ2-1; the D is unclear. CDR3 length: 8 amino acids. Trimming removed 8 bases from V and 13 bases from J, with 6 bases in between. Germline-derived CDR1 and CDR2 are SNHLY and FYNNEI. DNA of the CDR3: TGTGCCAGCCCGCTACAGTTCTTC. Translating gives CASPLQFF.

As to this clone: Its ends do not fully match the called genes, so a read error is possible. V is TRBV28 and J is TRBJ1-2; 9 bases fit TRBD1. CDR3 length: 13 residues. Germline V CDR1 and CDR2: MDHEN, SYDVKM. The CDR3 reads CASNRRDRDSLFF. In DNA form, the CDR3 reads TGTGCCAGCAACCGCCGGGACAGGGACTCACTCTTCTTC.

The chain uses TRBV7-2 and TRBJ1-2, with 7 bases matching TRBD1. Germline-derived CDR1 and CDR2 are SGHTA and FQGNSA. The CDR3 has 15 residues. V gave up 4 bases and J gave up 0 bases; unmatched junction bases: 5. The CDR3 loop reads CASSSRTGPNYGYTF. In nucleotides, the CDR3 is TGTGCCAGCAGCTCACGGACAGGCCCTAACTATGGCTACACCTTC.

This chain connects TRBV18 to TRBJ2-3, with D maybe TRBD2 (5 bases). Germline assignment: CDR1 KGHSH and CDR2 LQKENI. The V end lost 4 bases, the J end lost 5 bases, and 7 bases lay between the germline ends. The CDR3 spans 12 residues. In DNA, the CDR3 is TGTGCCAGCTCACTCACTAGAGATACGCAGTATTTT. Translated: CASSLTRDTQYF. Based on the CDR3 plus reference TRBV18 and TRBJ2-3, the full variable domain is NAGVMQNPRHLVRRRGQEARLRCSPMKGHSHVYWYRQLPEEGLKFMVYLQKENIIDESGMPKERFSAEFPKEGPSILRIQQVVRGDSAAYFCASSLTRDTQYFGPGTRLTVL.

The chain carries TRBV11-2 and TRBJ1-6, with D perhaps matching TRBD1 (6 bases). The V end lost 3 bases, the J end lost 1 base, and 7 bases lay between the germline ends. CDR1 is SGHAT, CDR2 FQNNGV, per germline. The CDR3 covers 15 residues. CDR3: CASSFRGSYNSPLHF. The CDR3 coding sequence is TGTGCCAGCAGCTTCAGGGGTTCCTATAATTCACCCCTCCACTTT.

The chain carries TRBV28 and TRBJ2-3; 7 nucleotides agree with TRBD2. The germline V gene has CDR1 MDHEN and CDR2 SYDVKM. The V segment lost 5 bases and the J segment 6 bases; nucleotides outside the gene matches: 14. The CDR3 has 16 residues. The CDR3 reads CASSTGGSTSLDTQYF. In DNA, the CDR3 is TGTGCCAGCAGTACGGGAGGCTCCACATCATTGGATACGCAGTATTTT.

This chain uses TRBV11-2 with TRBJ2-5; D uncertain. The DNA end lines up better with TRBJ2-7; the J call may be wrong. The CDR3 has 13 amino acids. Looked up from germline, CDR1 is SGHAT and CDR2 is FQNNGV. The CDR3 coding sequence is TGTGCCAGCAGCTTAACTGCCTCCTACGAGCAGTACTTC. This sequence encodes CASSLTASYEQYF.

Turning to this clone: The sample contains more than one DNA sequence encoding this CDR3. The chain employs TRBV4-1 and TRBJ2-1; TRBD2 aligns across 9 bases. Trimming at V came to 0 bases and at J to 4 bases, leaving 4 bases not matched to a gene. Germline values: CDR1 MGHRA, CDR2 YSYEKL. The CDR3 consists of 16 residues. CDR3 amino acids: CASSQDPSGTYNEQFF. CDR3 DNA sequence: TGCGCCAGCAGCCAAGATCCTAGCGGGACTTACAATGAGCAGTTCTTC.

The V call is TRBV28, the J call TRBJ2-3, with D possibly being TRBD1 (6 bases). This CDR3 is built from 15 residues. The V gene's germline CDR1 is MDHEN and CDR2 SYDVKM. V was shortened by 5 bases and J by 0 bases, with 12 bases between the two germline ends. The CDR3 coding sequence is TGTGCCAGCAGTCTCCGACAGGCTAGCACAGATACGCAGTATTTT. The encoded protein is CASSLRQASTDTQYF.

This rearrangement joins TRBV6-5 to TRBJ1-4, with a tentative D call TRBD1 (5 bases). V shed 6 bases and J shed 0 bases, with 11 bases lying between them. The germline gives CDR1 MNHEY, CDR2 SVGAGI. The CDR3 totals 15 residues. Written as DNA, the CDR3 is TGTGCCAGCAGGGCCGACAGCGCAACTAATGAAAAACTGTTTTTT. This translates into CASRADSATNEKLFF.

This sequence joins TRBV9 and TRBJ1-1, with D possibly matching TRBD1 (6 bases). Germline V lookup: CDR1 SGDLS, CDR2 YYNGEE. Trimming shortened V by 3 bases and J by 1 base, and 10 bases separated the two germline ends. The length of the CDR3 is 14 residues. The CDR3 sequence is CASSEDSENTEAFF. The CDR3 nucleotides read TGTGCCAGCAGCGAGGACAGTGAGAACACTGAAGCTTTCTTT.

The genes are TRBV28 and TRBJ2-3; 12 bases map to TRBD1. The germline CDR1 and CDR2 sequences are MDHEN and SYDVKM. CDR3 size: 15 residues. V shed 2 bases, J shed 5 bases, and the junction held 2 bases outside the gene matches. The CDR3 reads CASSLGTGGEDTQYF. DNA for the CDR3: TGTGCCAGCAGTTTAGGGACAGGGGGCGAAGATACGCAGTATTTT.

This chain links TRBV18 with TRBJ2-1; 9 bases are a match to TRBD2. CDR1 is KGHSH, CDR2 LQKENI, per germline. This CDR3 comprises 15 residues. After removal of 6 bases from V and 7 bases from J, the junction contained 10 bases not matched to a gene. CDR3 protein: CASSGRAGGPNEQFF. In DNA form, the CDR3 reads TGTGCCAGCTCTGGTCGTGCGGGAGGGCCGAATGAGCAGTTCTTC.

The chain employs TRBV2 and TRBJ2-1, with 16 positions matching TRBD2. The CDR3 runs to 20 residues. Germline V CDR1 and CDR2: SNHLY, FYNNEI. The trim removed 2 bases at V and 4 bases at J, leaving 11 bases unmatched. Here the CDR3 reads CASSEWGVGLAGGVYNEQFF. CDR3 bases: TGTGCCAGCAGTGAATGGGGCGTGGGACTAGCGGGGGGGGTTTACAATGAGCAGTTCTTC.

This chain links TRBV19 with TRBJ1-1, with a possible D match to TRBD1 (5 bases). The ends were cut back, 8 bases at V and 5 bases at J, with 18 bases in the middle. The CDR3 loop spans 14 amino acids. The germline gives CDR1 LNHDA, CDR2 SQIVND (reference sequence). Here the CDR3 DNA reads TGTGCCAGTGGAGGGGTCGGCGGAGGAACTGAAGCTTTCTTT. Translation gives CASGGVGGGTEAFF.

The V call is TRBV7-9, the J call TRBJ1-4; 7 bases match TRBD1. Germline V gives CDR1 SEHNR, CDR2 FQNEAQ (reference sequence). With 5 bases clipped from V and 4 bases from J, the junction kept 7 bases outside the gene matches. CDR3 length: 15 residues. CDR3 loop: CASSTTGSNNEKLFF. The CDR3, as DNA: TGTGCCAGCAGCACGACAGGGTCCAATAATGAAAAACTGTTTTTT.

The rearrangement uses TRBV4-1 and TRBJ1-2, with 8 nucleotides matching TRBD1. After removal of 1 base from V and 4 bases from J, the junction contained 5 bases not matched to a gene. CDR1 MGHRA and CDR2 YSYEKL come from the germline V gene. The length of the CDR3 is 15 residues. CDR3 in amino acids: CASSQGDRGSYGYTF. In nucleotides, the CDR3 is TGCGCCAGCAGCCAAGGCGACAGGGGTAGCTATGGCTACACCTTC.

V and J are TRBV4-1 and TRBJ1-4, with 8 bases fitting TRBD1. The CDR3 is 16 residues long. CDR1 MGHRA and CDR2 YSYEKL come from the germline V gene. Trimming removed 0 bases from V and 7 bases from J; junction bases left unmatched: 7. In DNA, the CDR3 is TGCGCCAGCAGCCAAGAGGGCGCCAGGGGGCGTGAAAAACTGTTTTTT. Translating gives CASSQEGARGREKLFF.